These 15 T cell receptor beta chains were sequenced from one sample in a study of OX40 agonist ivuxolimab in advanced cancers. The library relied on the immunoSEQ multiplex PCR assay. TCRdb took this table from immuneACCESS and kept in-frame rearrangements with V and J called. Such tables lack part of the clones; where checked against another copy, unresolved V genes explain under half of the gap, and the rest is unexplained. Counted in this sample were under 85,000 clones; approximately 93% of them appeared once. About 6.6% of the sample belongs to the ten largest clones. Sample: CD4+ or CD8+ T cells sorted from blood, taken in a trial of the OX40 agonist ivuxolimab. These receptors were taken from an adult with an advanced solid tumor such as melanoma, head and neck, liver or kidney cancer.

The CDR3 region has the DNA TGTGCCAGCAGGGAACAGGGGCCTACCACAGATACGCAGTATTTT. It encodes CASREQGPTTDTQYF. The gene calls are TRBV27 and TRBJ2-3; 7 bases are shared with TRBD1. Germline values: CDR1 MNHEY, CDR2 SMNVEV (reference sequence). The CDR3 sequence is 15 residues long. The V and J ends lost 6 bases and 2 bases, in that order; junction bases with no gene match: 8.

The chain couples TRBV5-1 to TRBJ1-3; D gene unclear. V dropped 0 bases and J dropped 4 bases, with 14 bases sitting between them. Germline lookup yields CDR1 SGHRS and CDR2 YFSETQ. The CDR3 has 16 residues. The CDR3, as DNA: TGCGCCAGCAGCTTGGATGCTTTAACCCTCGGAAACACCATATATTTT. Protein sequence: CASSLDALTLGNTIYF.

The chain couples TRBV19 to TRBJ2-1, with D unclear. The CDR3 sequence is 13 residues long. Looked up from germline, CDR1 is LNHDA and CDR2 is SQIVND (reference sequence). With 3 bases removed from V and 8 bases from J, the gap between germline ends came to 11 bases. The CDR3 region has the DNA TGTGCCAGTAGTATGGGGTCTTTCTATGAGCAGTTCTTC. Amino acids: CASSMGSFYEQFF.

CDR3 sequence reads: CASSRIFLDSGELFF. The CDR3 DNA follows: TGTGCCAGCAGCCGGATTTTTCTAGATTCCGGGGAGCTGTTTTTT. The chain uses TRBV11-2 and TRBJ2-2; no firm D call. Trimming left V 5 bases short and J 6 bases short, with 16 bases between. The CDR3 consists of 15 residues. From germline, CDR1 is SGHAT and CDR2 FQNNGV. Combining the CDR3 with reference TRBV11-2 and TRBJ2-2 gives the whole variable domain EAGVAQSPRYKIIEKRQSVAFWCNPISGHATLYWYQQILGQGPKLLIQFQNNGVVDDSQLPKDRFSAERLKGVDSTLKIQPAKLEDSAVYLCASSRIFLDSGELFFGEGSRLTVL.

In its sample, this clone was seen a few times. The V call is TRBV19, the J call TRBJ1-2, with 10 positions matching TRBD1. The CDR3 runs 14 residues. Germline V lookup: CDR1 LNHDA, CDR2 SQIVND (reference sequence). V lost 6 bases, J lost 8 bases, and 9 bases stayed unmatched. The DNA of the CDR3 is TGTGCCAGTAGCGCCGGGGGACAGGGGTCGGGCTACACCTTC. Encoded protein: CASSAGGQGSGYTF.

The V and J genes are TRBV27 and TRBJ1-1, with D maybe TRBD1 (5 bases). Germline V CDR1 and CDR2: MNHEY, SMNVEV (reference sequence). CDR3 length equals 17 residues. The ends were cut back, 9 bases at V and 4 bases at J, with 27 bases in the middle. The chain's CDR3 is CARTRTGALPWGTEAFF. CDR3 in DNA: TGTGCCAGAACCCGGACCGGGGCTCTACCTTGGGGCACTGAAGCTTTCTTT.

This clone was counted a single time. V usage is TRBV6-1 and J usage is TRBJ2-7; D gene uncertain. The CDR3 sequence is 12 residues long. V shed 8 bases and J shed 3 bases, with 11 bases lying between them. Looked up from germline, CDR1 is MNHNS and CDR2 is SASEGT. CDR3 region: CASGVGFYEQYF. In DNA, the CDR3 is TGTGCCAGCGGGGTGGGGTTCTACGAGCAGTACTTC.

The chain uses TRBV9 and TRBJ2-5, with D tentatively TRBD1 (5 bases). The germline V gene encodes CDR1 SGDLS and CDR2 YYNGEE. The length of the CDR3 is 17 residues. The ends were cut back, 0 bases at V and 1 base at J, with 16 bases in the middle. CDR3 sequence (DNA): TGTGCCAGCAGCGTAGTACCCCCAGGGCGACCCCAAGAGACCCAGTACTTC. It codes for CASSVVPPGRPQETQYF.

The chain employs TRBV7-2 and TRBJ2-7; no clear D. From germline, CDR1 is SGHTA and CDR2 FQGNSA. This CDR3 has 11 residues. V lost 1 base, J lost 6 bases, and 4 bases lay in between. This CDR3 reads CASSLVSEQYF. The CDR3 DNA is TGTGCCAGCAGCTTAGTGTCCGAGCAGTACTTC.

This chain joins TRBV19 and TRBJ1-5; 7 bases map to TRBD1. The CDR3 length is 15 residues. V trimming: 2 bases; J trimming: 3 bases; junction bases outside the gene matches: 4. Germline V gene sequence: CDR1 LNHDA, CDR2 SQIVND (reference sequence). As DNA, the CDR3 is TGTGCCAGTAGTATAAACAGGGGATACAATCAGCCCCAGCATTTT. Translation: CASSINRGYNQPQHF.

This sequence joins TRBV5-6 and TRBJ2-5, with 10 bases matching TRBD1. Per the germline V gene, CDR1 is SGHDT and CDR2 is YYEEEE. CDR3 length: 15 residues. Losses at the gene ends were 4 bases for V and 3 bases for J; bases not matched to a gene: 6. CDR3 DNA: TGTGCCAGCAGCGACCCCGGGACAGGGGAAGAGACCCAGTACTTC. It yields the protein CASSDPGTGEETQYF.

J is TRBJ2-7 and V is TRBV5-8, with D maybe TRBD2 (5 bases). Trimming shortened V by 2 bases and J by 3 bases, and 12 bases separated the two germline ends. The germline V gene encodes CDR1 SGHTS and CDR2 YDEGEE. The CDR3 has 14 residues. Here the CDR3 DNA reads TGTGCCAGCAGCTTTCCCCAGGAGGACTACGAGCAGTACTTC. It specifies CASSFPQEDYEQYF.

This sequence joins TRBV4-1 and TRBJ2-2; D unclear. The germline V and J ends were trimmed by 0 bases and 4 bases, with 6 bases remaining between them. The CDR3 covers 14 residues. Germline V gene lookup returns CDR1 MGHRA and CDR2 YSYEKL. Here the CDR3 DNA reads TGCGCCAGCAGCCAAGATACGACCACCGGGGAGCTGTTTTTT. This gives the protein CASSQDTTTGELFF.

CDR3 DNA sequence: TGTGCCAGCAGTTTGGGGGGCGGTTTGGAGACCCAGTACTTC. Amino acid sequence: CASSLGGGLETQYF. The rearrangement joins TRBV27 to TRBJ2-5; D is perhaps TRBD1 or TRBD2 (6 bases each). V shed 3 bases and J shed 5 bases, with 13 bases lying between them. The CDR3 has 14 residues. CDR1 and CDR2 (germline): MNHEY, SMNVEV (reference sequence).

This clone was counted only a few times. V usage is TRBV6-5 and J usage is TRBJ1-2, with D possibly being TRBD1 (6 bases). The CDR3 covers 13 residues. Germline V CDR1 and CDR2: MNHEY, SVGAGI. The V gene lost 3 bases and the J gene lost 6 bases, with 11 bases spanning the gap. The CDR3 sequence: CASSYGGADGYTF. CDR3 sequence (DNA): TGTGCCAGCAGTTATGGGGGGGCTGATGGCTACACCTTC.